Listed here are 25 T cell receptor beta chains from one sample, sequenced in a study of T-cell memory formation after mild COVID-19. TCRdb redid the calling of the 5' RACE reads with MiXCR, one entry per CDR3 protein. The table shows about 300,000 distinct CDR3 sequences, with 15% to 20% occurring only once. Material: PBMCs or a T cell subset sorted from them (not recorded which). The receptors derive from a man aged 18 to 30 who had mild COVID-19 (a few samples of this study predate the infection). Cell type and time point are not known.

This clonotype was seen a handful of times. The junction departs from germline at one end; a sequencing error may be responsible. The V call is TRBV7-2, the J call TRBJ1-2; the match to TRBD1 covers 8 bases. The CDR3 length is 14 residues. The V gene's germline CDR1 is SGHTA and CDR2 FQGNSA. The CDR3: CASRLAGGRNGYTF. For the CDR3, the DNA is TGTGCCAGCAGATTAGCAGGGGGCCGGAATGGCTACACCTTC. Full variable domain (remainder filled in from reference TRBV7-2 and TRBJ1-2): GAGVSQSPSNKVTEKGKDVELRCDPISGHTALYWYRQSLGQGLEFLIYFQGNSAPDKSGLPSDRFSAERTGGSVSTLTIQRTQQEDSAVYLCASRLAGGRNGYTFGSGTRLTVV.

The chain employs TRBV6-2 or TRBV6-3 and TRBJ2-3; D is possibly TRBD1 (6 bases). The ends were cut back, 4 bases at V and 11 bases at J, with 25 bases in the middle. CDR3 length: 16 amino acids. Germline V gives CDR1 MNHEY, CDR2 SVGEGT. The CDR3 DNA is TGTGCCAGCAGTTTCACCGGGACAAGTGGACGAATGGGGCAGTATTTT. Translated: CASSFTGTSGRMGQYF.

The DNA of the CDR3 is TGTGCCAGCAGCTTTGGGAGTGCCTACGAGCAGTACGTC. Protein: CASSFGSAYEQYV. The chain employs TRBV5-6 and TRBJ2-7; D is possibly TRBD2 (5 bases). The CDR3 loop spans 13 amino acids. Trimming took 2 bases from V and 2 from J, leaving 8 bases between them. The germline gives CDR1 SGHDT, CDR2 YYEEEE.

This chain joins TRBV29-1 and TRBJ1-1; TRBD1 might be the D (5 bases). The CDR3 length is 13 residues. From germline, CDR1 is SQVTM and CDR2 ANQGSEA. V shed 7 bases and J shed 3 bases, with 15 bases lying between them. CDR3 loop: CSAEGWLDTEAFF. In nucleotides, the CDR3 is TGCAGCGCCGAGGGGTGGTTGGACACTGAAGCTTTCTTT.

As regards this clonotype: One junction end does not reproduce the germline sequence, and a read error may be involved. The DNA for the CDR3 is TGTGCCGGCAGTTACCCCAGGGGGCAAGTCTCCTACAATGAGCAGTTCTTC. It is translated as CAGSYPRGQVSYNEQFF. V and J are TRBV6-2 or TRBV6-3 and TRBJ2-1, with 8 bases aligning to TRBD1. CDR1 and CDR2 (germline): MNHEY, SVGEGT. The CDR3 runs to 17 residues.

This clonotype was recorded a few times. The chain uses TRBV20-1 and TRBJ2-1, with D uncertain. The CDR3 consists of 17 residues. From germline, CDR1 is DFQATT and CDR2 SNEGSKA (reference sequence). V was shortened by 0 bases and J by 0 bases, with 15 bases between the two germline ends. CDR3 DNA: TGCAGTGCTAGAGATCAATTTGGCAGTAGCTCCTACAATGAGCAGTTCTTC. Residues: CSARDQFGSSSYNEQFF.

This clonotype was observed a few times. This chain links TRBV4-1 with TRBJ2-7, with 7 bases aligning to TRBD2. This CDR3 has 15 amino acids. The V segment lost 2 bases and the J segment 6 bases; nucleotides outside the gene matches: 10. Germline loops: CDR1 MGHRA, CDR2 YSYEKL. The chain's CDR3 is CASSQSPGLVGEQYF. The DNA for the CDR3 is TGCGCCAGCAGCCAATCTCCAGGACTAGTTGGCGAGCAGTACTTC.

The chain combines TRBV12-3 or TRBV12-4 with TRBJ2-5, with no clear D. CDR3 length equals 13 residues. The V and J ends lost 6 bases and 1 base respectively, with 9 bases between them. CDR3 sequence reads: CASSGPGQETQYF. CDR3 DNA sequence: TGTGCCAGCAGCGGACCGGGCCAAGAGACCCAGTACTTC.

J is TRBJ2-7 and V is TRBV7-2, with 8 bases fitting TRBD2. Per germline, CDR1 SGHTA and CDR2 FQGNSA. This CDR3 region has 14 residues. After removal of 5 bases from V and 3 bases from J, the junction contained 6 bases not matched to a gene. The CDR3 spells CASSLQRGSYEQYF. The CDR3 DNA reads TGTGCCAGCAGCCTCCAGCGGGGGAGCTACGAGCAGTACTTC.

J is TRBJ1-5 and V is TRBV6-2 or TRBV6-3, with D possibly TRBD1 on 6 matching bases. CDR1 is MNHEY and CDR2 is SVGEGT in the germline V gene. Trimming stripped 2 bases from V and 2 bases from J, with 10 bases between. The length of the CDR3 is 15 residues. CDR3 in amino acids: CASSYQGRGNQPQHF. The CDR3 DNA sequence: TGTGCCAGCAGTTACCAGGGGCGAGGCAATCAGCCCCAGCATTTT.

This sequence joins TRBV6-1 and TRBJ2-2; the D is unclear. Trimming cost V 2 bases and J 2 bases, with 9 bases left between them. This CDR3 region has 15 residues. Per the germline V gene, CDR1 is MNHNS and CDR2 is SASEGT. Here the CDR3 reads CASSESRFNTGELFF. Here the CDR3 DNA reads TGTGCCAGCAGTGAAAGCAGGTTTAACACCGGGGAGCTGTTTTTT.

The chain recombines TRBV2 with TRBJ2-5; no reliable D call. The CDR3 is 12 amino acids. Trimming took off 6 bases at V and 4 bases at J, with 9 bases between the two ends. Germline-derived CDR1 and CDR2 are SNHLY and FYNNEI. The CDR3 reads CASSFDAETQYF. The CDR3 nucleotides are TGTGCCAGCAGCTTCGACGCAGAGACCCAGTACTTC.

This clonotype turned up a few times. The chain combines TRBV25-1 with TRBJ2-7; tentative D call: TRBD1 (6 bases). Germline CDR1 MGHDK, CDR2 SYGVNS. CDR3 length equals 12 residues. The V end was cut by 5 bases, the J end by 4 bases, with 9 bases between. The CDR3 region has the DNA TGTGCCAGCAGTATCACAGGGTACGAGCAGTACGTC. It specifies CASSITGYEQYV.

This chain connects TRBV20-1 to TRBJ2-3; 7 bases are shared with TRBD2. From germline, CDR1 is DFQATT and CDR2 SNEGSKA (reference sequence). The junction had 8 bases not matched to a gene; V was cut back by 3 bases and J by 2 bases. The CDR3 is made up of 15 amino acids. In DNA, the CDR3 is TGCAGTGCTAGTGTCGGGGGGAGGCTCACAGATACGCAGTATTTT. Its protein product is CSASVGGRLTDTQYF.

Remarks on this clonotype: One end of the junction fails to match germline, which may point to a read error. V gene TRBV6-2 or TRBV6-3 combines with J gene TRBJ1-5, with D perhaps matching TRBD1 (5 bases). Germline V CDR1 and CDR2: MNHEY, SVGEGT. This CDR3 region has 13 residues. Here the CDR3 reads CASTYGGSQPQHF. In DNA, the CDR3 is TGTGCCAGCACTTACGGGGGTAGCCAGCCCCAGCATTTT.

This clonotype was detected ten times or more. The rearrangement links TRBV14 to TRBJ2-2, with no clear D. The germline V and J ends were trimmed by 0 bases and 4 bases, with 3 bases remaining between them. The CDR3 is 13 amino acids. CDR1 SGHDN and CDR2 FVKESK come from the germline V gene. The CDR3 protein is CASSQESTGELFF. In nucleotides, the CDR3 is TGTGCCAGCAGCCAAGAAAGCACCGGGGAGCTGTTTTTT.

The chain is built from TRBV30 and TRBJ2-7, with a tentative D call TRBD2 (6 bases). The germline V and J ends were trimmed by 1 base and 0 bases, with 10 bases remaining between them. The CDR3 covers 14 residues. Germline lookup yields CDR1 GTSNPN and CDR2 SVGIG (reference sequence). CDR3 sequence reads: CAWSGDGSSYEQYF. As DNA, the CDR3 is TGTGCCTGGAGTGGGGACGGGAGCTCCTACGAGCAGTACTTC.

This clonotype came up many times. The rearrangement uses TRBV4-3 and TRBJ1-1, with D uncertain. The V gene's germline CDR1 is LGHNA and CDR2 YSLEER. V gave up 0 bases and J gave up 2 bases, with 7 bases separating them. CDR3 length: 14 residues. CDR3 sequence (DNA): TGCGCCAGCAGCCAAGAGTCCTTCAACACTGAAGCTTTCTTT. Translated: CASSQESFNTEAFF.

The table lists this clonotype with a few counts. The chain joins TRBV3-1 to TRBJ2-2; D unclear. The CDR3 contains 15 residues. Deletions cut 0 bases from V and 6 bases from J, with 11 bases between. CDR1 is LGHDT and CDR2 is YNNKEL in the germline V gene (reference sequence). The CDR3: CASSQDWGIPGELFF. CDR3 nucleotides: TGTGCCAGCAGCCAAGATTGGGGAATCCCCGGGGAGCTGTTTTTT.

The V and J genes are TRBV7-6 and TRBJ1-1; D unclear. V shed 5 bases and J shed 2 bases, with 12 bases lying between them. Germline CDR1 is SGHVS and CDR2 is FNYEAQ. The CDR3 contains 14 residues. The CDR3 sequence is CASSPNTVNTEAFF. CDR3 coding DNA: TGTGCCAGCAGCCCAAACACAGTTAACACTGAAGCTTTCTTT.

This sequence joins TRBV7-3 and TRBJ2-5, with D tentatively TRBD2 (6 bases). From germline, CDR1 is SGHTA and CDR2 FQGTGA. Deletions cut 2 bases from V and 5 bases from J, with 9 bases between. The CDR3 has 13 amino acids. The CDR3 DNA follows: TGTGCCAGCAGCTTAGCGGGGTACGAGACCCAGTACTTC. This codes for CASSLAGYETQYF. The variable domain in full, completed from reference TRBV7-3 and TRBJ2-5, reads GAGVSQTPSNKVTEKGKYVELRCDPISGHTALYWYRQSLGQGPEFLIYFQGTGAADDSGLPNDRFFAVRPEGSVSTLKIQRTERGDSAVYLCASSLAGYETQYFGPGTRLLVL.

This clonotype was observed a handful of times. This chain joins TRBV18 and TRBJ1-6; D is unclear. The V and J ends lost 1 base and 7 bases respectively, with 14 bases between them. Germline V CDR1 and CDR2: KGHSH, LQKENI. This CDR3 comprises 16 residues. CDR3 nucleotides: TGTGCCAGCTCACCACTTAGGTCTGGGCCAAATTCACCCCTCCACTTT. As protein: CASSPLRSGPNSPLHF.

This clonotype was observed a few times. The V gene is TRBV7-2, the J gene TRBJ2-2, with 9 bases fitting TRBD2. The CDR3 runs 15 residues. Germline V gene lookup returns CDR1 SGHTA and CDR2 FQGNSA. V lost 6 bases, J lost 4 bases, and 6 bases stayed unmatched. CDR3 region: CASRPKLAGTGELFF. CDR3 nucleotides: TGTGCCAGCAGACCCAAACTAGCGGGCACCGGGGAGCTGTTTTTT.

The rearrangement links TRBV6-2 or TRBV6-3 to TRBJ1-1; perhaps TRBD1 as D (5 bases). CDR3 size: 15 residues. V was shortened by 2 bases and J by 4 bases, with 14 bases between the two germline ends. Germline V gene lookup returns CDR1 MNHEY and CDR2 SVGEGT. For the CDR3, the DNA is TGTGCCAGCAGTTACGACCCGCGGGGGAGCACTGAAGCTTTCTTT. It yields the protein CASSYDPRGSTEAFF.

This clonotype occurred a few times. In DNA form, the CDR3 reads TGTGCCAGCAGCTATCCTGTAAACACCGGGGAGCTGTTTTTT. Translating gives CASSYPVNTGELFF. The rearrangement uses TRBV7-2 and TRBJ2-2; D remains unclear. Looked up from germline, CDR1 is SGHTA and CDR2 is FQGNSA. The CDR3 consists of 14 residues. V lost 4 bases and J 2 bases, leaving 8 bases between the germline ends.